Each of the 12 T cell receptor beta chains below was sequenced from the same sample in a study of blood T cells in healthy people across ages. Next came a second PCR, run for about 6 to 12 cycles, which used a sample-barcoded 5' primer along with a J-beta primer mix. TCRdb fed the 5' RACE reads into MiXCR, producing one record per CDR3 protein. The table lists about 1.5 million distinct CDR3 sequences, approximately 43% of them singletons. Sequencing used blood. All receptors come from a woman younger than 35 in good health.

The chain recombines TRBV14 with TRBJ1-1; tentatively, D is TRBD1 (5 bases). Per the germline V gene, CDR1 is SGHDN and CDR2 is FVKESK. The CDR3 loop spans 14 amino acids. V was clipped by 3 bases and J by 6 bases, with 14 bases between them. CDR3 residues: CASSQKVQGAEAFF. CDR3 DNA: TGTGCCAGCAGCCAGAAGGTTCAGGGCGCTGAAGCTTTCTTT. Supplemented by reference TRBV14 and TRBJ1-1, the full variable domain reads EAGVTQFPSHSVIEKGQTVTLRCDPISGHDNLYWYRRVMGKEIKFLLHFVKESKQDESGMPNNRFLAERTGGTYSTLKVQPAELEDSGVYFCASSQKVQGAEAFFGQGTRLTVV.

The gene calls are TRBV6-5 and TRBJ2-5; 8 nucleotides agree with TRBD1. V shed 6 bases, J shed 11 bases, and the junction held 8 bases outside the gene matches. Germline CDR1 reads MNHEY; CDR2 reads SVGAGI. The CDR3 extends over 12 amino acids. In nucleotides, the CDR3 is TGTGCCAGCAGCCCCGGACAGGGAAGGCAGTACTTC. Protein: CASSPGQGRQYF.

The chain couples TRBV6-6 to TRBJ1-5, with 8 bases aligning to TRBD1. Germline V lookup: CDR1 MNHNY, CDR2 SVGAGI (reference sequence). V shed 8 bases and J 0 bases; nucleotides not matched to a gene: 9. CDR3 length equals 16 residues. CDR3 DNA: TGTGCCAGCCAAGCACGGGACAGGCATAGCAATCAGCCCCAGCATTTT. Translated: CASQARDRHSNQPQHF.

J is TRBJ1-2 and V is TRBV6-4; D is ambiguous. The germline V and J ends were trimmed by 11 bases and 8 bases, with 12 bases remaining between them. The CDR3 length is 10 residues. The germline CDR1 and CDR2 sequences are MRHNA and SNTAGT. The CDR3 is CAATYGGYTF. CDR3 nucleotides: TGTGCCGCCACTTATGGGGGCTACACCTTC.

The chain couples TRBV6-2 or TRBV6-3 to TRBJ2-1; D remains ambiguous. The J call could be wrong; TRBJ2-7 is a better fit for the DNA end. CDR1 and CDR2 from the germline V gene are MNHEY and SVGEGT. The CDR3 is made up of 15 amino acids. The CDR3 region has the DNA TGTGCCAGCAGTTACAACTACATCTCCTACAATGAGCAGTACTTC. This gives the protein CASSYNYISYNEQYF.

This clonotype was counted only a few times. The chain is built from TRBV4-3 and TRBJ2-1; maybe TRBD2 (6 bases). Germline CDR1 is LGHNA and CDR2 is YSLEER. V lost 4 bases, J lost 9 bases, and 16 bases lay in between. The CDR3 covers 14 residues. The CDR3 nucleotides read TGCGCCAGCAGCCCTATTACTAGCTCCGGTGAGCAGTTCTTC. Translating it yields CASSPITSSGEQFF.

The V and J genes are TRBV27 and TRBJ2-5; TRBD2 might be the D (6 bases). Germline V gene data show CDR1 as MNHEY and CDR2 as SMNVEV (reference sequence). This CDR3 region has 13 residues. Trimming removed 7 bases from V and 4 bases from J, with 13 bases in between. CDR3 sequence reads: CASTRLGGETQYF. The CDR3 DNA is TGTGCCAGCACCCGGTTGGGGGGAGAGACCCAGTACTTC.

CDR3 amino acids: CASSFVGGRDTQYF. The DNA of the CDR3 is TGTGCCAGCAGTTTTGTGGGGGGGCGGGATACGCAGTATTTT. The chain employs TRBV27 and TRBJ2-3; a weak D match, TRBD2 (7 bases). The CDR3 runs to 14 residues. CDR1 MNHEY and CDR2 SMNVEV come from the germline V gene (reference sequence). Trimming removed 3 bases from V and 6 bases from J, with 13 bases in between.

The V gene is TRBV30, the J gene TRBJ1-2; D not resolved. Germline assignment: CDR1 GTSNPN and CDR2 SVGIG (reference sequence). Deletions cut 0 bases from V and 10 bases from J, with 9 bases between. The CDR3 is 11 residues long. Here the CDR3 reads CAWSVGPAYTF. Written as DNA, the CDR3 is TGTGCCTGGAGTGTAGGGCCCGCCTACACCTTC.

This clonotype was recorded many times. The J gene is TRBJ2-3, the V gene TRBV4-2; D is uncertain. The germline V gene encodes CDR1 LGHNA and CDR2 YNFKEQ. The CDR3 is 14 residues long. Trimming took off 6 bases at V and 0 bases at J, with 10 bases between the two ends. CDR3 nucleotides: TGTGCCAGCAGTCGGACGGGTAGCACAGATACGCAGTATTTT. Amino acid sequence: CASSRTGSTDTQYF.

The chain links TRBV7-9 to TRBJ1-2; TRBD1 might be the D (5 bases). The CDR3 runs to 16 residues. Trimming removed 5 bases from V and 2 bases from J, with 18 bases in between. Germline V gene lookup returns CDR1 SEHNR and CDR2 FQNEAQ (reference sequence). CDR3 nucleotides: TGTGCCAGCAGCCGAGGGGTGAGGTCGGGGAACTATGGCTACACCTTC. Its protein is CASSRGVRSGNYGYTF.

The chain couples TRBV7-9 to TRBJ1-1; D remains unclear. CDR1 and CDR2 from the germline V gene are SEHNR and FQNEAQ (reference sequence). V was clipped by 3 bases and J by 1 base, with 6 bases between them. This CDR3 spans 13 amino acids. CDR3 coding DNA: TGTGCCAGCAGCTTGTTAGAGAACACTGAAGCTTTCTTT. Translation: CASSLLENTEAFF.